The 8 T cell receptor beta chains below were found in one sample sequenced in a study of blood T cell repertoires in COVID-19. The method was immunoSEQ multiplex PCR; TCRdb's version includes in-frame clones alone and lacks a portion of them. The sample shows around 250,000 clones, roughly 80% of them seen only once. Sequencing input: peripheral blood. These receptors were taken from a woman between 18 and 30 years old with acute or convalescent COVID-19.

V gene TRBV3-1 (or the pseudogene TRBV3-2) combines with J gene TRBJ2-1; D unclear. CDR3 length: 15 amino acids. Trimming removed 6 bases at V and 0 bases at J, with 12 bases between. Germline assignment: CDR1 LGHDT and CDR2 YNNKEL (reference sequence). CDR3 region: CASSLETSSYNEQFF. The CDR3 DNA follows: TGTGCCAGCAGTCTTGAAACGAGCTCCTACAATGAGCAGTTCTTC.

V gene TRBV5-1 combines with J gene TRBJ2-7; the D gene is possibly TRBD2 (5 bases). V was cut by 3 bases and J by 2 bases, with 15 bases left in between. Germline CDR1 and CDR2: SGHRS and YFSETQ. The CDR3 has 15 amino acids. CDR3 amino acids: CASSWRVEPAYEQYF. The CDR3 bases are TGCGCCAGCAGCTGGCGGGTGGAACCAGCCTACGAGCAGTACTTC.

The CDR3 DNA is TGTGCCTGGAGTGGGTCGAGCTCGAGCACAGATACGCAGTATTTT. Translating gives CAWSGSSSSTDTQYF. The rearrangement uses TRBV30 and TRBJ2-3; the D is unclear. Germline loops: CDR1 GTSNPN, CDR2 SVGIG (reference sequence). V lost 1 base, J lost 0 bases, and 11 bases lay in between. The CDR3 spans 15 residues.

The rearrangement joins TRBV29-1 to TRBJ1-2; TRBD1 matches at 7 bases. This CDR3 has 14 residues. Germline CDR1 and CDR2: SQVTM and ANQGSEA. V trimming: 6 bases; J trimming: 5 bases; junction bases outside the gene matches: 12. CDR3 sequence: CSVSTTGPPYGYTF. CDR3 DNA: TGCAGCGTGTCAACGACAGGGCCCCCGTATGGCTACACCTTC.

The chain employs TRBV30 and TRBJ1-1; possible D gene TRBD1, 6 bases. This CDR3 has 13 residues. Trimming shortened V by 1 base and J by 1 base, and 7 bases separated the two germline ends. Germline lookup yields CDR1 GTSNPN and CDR2 SVGIG (reference sequence). The CDR3 nucleotides are TGTGCCTGGAGTGCACAGGGGAACACTGAAGCTTTCTTT. Its translation: CAWSAQGNTEAFF.

The chain links TRBV27 to TRBJ2-2; 13 bases fit TRBD2. The germline CDR1 and CDR2 sequences are MNHEY and SMNVEV (reference sequence). Trimming removed 1 base from V and 4 bases from J; junction bases left unmatched: 6. There are 18 residues in the CDR3. CDR3 loop: CASSLWTSGSRGTGELFF. For the CDR3, the DNA is TGTGCCAGCAGTTTATGGACTAGCGGGAGCCGGGGCACCGGGGAGCTGTTTTTT.

The V and J genes are TRBV5-1 and TRBJ2-2; the match to TRBD1 covers 8 bases. With 0 bases clipped from V and 6 bases from J, the junction kept 4 bases outside the gene matches. Germline CDR1 SGHRS, CDR2 YFSETQ. This CDR3 contains 15 residues. The DNA of the CDR3 is TGCGCCAGCAGCTTGGTTGACAGGGGCGCCGGGGAGCTGTTTTTT. Translating it yields CASSLVDRGAGELFF.

The chain couples TRBV18 to TRBJ1-2, with 9 bases that match TRBD1. V lost 6 bases, J lost 2 bases, and 7 bases stayed unmatched. Germline CDR1 KGHSH, CDR2 LQKENI. This CDR3 is 15 amino acids long. The CDR3 loop is CASSSTGTGNYGYTF. CDR3 nucleotide sequence: TGTGCCAGCTCGTCGACCGGGACAGGGAACTATGGCTACACCTTC.